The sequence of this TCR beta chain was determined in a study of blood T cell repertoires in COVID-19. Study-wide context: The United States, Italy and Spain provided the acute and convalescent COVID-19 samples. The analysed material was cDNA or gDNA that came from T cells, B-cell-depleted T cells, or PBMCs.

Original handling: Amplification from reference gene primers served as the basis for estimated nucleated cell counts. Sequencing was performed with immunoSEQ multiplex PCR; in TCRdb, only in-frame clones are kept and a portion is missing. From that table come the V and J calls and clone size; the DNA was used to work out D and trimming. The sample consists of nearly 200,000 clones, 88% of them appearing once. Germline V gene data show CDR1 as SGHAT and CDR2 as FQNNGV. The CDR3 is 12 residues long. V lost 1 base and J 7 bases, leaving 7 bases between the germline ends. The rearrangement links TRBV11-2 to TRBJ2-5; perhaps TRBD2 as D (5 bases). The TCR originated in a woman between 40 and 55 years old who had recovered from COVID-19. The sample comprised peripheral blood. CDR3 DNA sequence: TGTGCCAGCAGCTTAGCTCGGGGGACCCAGTACTTC. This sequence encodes CASSLARGTQYF.